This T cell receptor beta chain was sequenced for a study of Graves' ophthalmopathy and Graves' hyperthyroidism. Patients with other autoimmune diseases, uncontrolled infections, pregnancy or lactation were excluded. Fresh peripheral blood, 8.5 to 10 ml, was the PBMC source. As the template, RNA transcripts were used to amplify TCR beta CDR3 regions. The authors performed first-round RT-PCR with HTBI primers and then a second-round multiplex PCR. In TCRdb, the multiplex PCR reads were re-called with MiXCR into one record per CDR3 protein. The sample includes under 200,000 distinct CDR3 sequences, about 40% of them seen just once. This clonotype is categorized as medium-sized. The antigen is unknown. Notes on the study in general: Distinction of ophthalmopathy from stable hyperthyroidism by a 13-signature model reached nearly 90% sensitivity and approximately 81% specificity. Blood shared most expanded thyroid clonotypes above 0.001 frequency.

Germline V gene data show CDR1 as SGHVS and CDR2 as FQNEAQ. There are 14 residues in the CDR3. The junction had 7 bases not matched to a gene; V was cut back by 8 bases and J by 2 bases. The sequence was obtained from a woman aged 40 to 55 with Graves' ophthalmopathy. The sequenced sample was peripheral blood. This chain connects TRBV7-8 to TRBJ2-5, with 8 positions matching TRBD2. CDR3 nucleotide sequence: TGTGCCAGCTCGTTTGGCGGGGGGCAAGAGACCCAGTACTTC. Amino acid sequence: CASSFGGGQETQYF.